The 29 T cell receptor beta chains below all came from one sample that was sequenced in a study of cytomegalovirus exposure and HLA in healthy donors. The assay was immunoSEQ multiplex PCR, and TCRdb's table has in-frame clones only and misses some. The sample consists of some 150,000 clones, about nine tenths of them appearing once. The sample consisted of PBMCs. The receptors derive from a man aged 18 to 35 in good health and CMV-seronegative.

The rearrangement uses TRBV11-2 and TRBJ1-2; a weak D match, TRBD1 (6 bases). This CDR3 contains 11 residues. Trimming shortened V by 5 bases and J by 12 bases, and 13 bases separated the two germline ends. The germline V gene encodes CDR1 SGHAT and CDR2 FQNNGV. The CDR3 spells CASSPRQADTF. CDR3 coding DNA: TGTGCCAGCAGCCCCCGACAGGCAGACACCTTC.

The chain couples TRBV5-1 to TRBJ1-2, with a weak D call TRBD1 (6 bases). Trimming removed 1 base at V and 4 bases at J, with 14 bases between. Germline values: CDR1 SGHRS, CDR2 YFSETQ. The CDR3 length is 15 residues. The CDR3 reads CASSLTGGASYGYTF. CDR3 nucleotides: TGCGCCAGCAGCTTGACTGGGGGCGCCAGCTATGGCTACACCTTC.

The chain joins TRBV10-2 to TRBJ1-2; possibly TRBD1 for D (5 bases). CDR3 length equals 13 residues. Per germline, CDR1 WSHSY and CDR2 SAAADI. Trimming removed 6 bases at V and 2 bases at J, with 10 bases between. The CDR3 loop is CASSDSLNYGYTF. Written as DNA, the CDR3 is TGCGCCAGCAGCGACAGTCTCAACTATGGCTACACCTTC.

The chain joins TRBV6-1 to TRBJ1-5; TRBD1 aligns across 7 bases. The ends lost 6 bases at V and 2 bases at J; junction bases unmatched: 7. The CDR3 contains 15 residues. The germline CDR1 and CDR2 sequences are MNHNS and SASEGT. The CDR3 loop is CASRITGVGNQPQHF. In DNA form, the CDR3 reads TGTGCCAGCAGGATCACAGGGGTTGGCAATCAGCCCCAGCATTTT.

The chain has TRBV30 and TRBJ1-5; possibly TRBD1 for D (6 bases). From germline, CDR1 is GTSNPN and CDR2 SVGIG (reference sequence). The V gene lost 3 bases and the J gene lost 2 bases, with 14 bases spanning the gap. The CDR3 is 15 residues long. This CDR3 is CAWRPQGFRNQPQHF. The CDR3 DNA reads TGTGCCTGGAGACCACAGGGATTTCGCAATCAGCCCCAGCATTTT.

The chain couples TRBV11-3 to TRBJ1-3, with 11 bases fitting TRBD1. V shed 7 bases and J 2 bases; nucleotides not matched to a gene: 4. Germline CDR1 reads SGHNT; CDR2 reads YENEEA. The length of the CDR3 is 15 residues. This chain's CDR3 is CASTGQGATGNTIYF. The CDR3 DNA sequence: TGTGCCAGCACCGGACAGGGGGCGACTGGAAACACCATATATTTT.

The rearrangement joins TRBV18 to TRBJ1-1; a weak D match, TRBD1 (5 bases). The CDR3 sequence is 17 residues long. CDR1 is KGHSH and CDR2 is LQKENI in the germline V gene. Deletions cut 3 bases from V and 6 bases from J, with 23 bases between. The CDR3 region is CASSPPPGQIGYAEAFF. The CDR3 DNA reads TGTGCCAGCTCACCCCCGCCAGGGCAGATAGGTTACGCTGAAGCTTTCTTT.

This sequence joins TRBV27 and TRBJ1-1, with 7 nucleotides matching TRBD1. The J segment lost 1 base and the V segment lost 5 bases, leaving 7 bases of the junction unmatched. The CDR3 extends over 15 amino acids. Germline V gene lookup returns CDR1 MNHEY and CDR2 SMNVEV (reference sequence). The CDR3 loop is CASSHTTGANTEAFF. The DNA for the CDR3 is TGTGCCAGCAGTCATACAACAGGGGCGAACACTGAAGCTTTCTTT.

V gene TRBV4-3 combines with J gene TRBJ2-1; no clear D. The V and J ends lost 1 base and 3 bases respectively, with 7 bases between them. This CDR3 has 14 residues. The germline CDR1 and CDR2 sequences are LGHNA and YSLEER. CDR3 sequence: CASSQAGIYNEQFF. CDR3 DNA sequence: TGCGCCAGCAGCCAAGCAGGTATCTACAATGAGCAGTTCTTC.

J is TRBJ1-2 and V is TRBV18; TRBD1 might be the D (6 bases). V lost 3 bases to trimming and J lost 6 bases, with 23 bases between them. Germline V CDR1 and CDR2: KGHSH, LQKENI. The CDR3 is 17 amino acids. The CDR3 reads CASSPLLVDRSYHGYTF. CDR3 DNA sequence: TGTGCCAGCTCACCCTTGCTAGTGGACAGAAGTTATCATGGCTACACCTTC.

This sequence joins TRBV4-1 and TRBJ2-3, with a possible D match to TRBD1 (6 bases). V was cut by 0 bases and J by 2 bases, with 21 bases left in between. There are 19 residues in the CDR3. Germline-derived CDR1 and CDR2 are MGHRA and YSYEKL. Here the CDR3 DNA reads TGCGCCAGCAGCCAAGACGGCGTGTGGGGACACGATATCACAGATACGCAGTATTTT. Protein: CASSQDGVWGHDITDTQYF.

This chain uses TRBV13 with TRBJ2-3; TRBD1 matches at 7 bases. Germline CDR1 PRHDT, CDR2 FYEKMQ (reference sequence). After removal of 4 bases from V and 2 bases from J, the junction contained 21 bases not matched to a gene. The CDR3 has 20 amino acids. CDR3 sequence reads: CASSSSHTNIQGTPTDTQYF. DNA for the CDR3: TGTGCCAGCAGCTCCTCTCACACCAATATACAGGGGACCCCCACAGATACGCAGTATTTT.

J is TRBJ2-1 and V is TRBV4-3; maybe TRBD2 (5 bases). Germline loops: CDR1 LGHNA, CDR2 YSLEER. Trimming left V 0 bases short and J 5 bases short, with 17 bases between. The length of the CDR3 is 17 residues. CDR3 amino acids: CASSQEKWERLNNEQFF. The DNA for the CDR3 is TGCGCCAGCAGCCAAGAAAAGTGGGAGCGATTGAACAATGAGCAGTTCTTC.

The CDR3, as DNA: TGTGCCAGCAGCAGGGGGACAGGGGCCGAAGAGACCCAGTACTTC. Translating it yields CASSRGTGAEETQYF. V usage is TRBV5-4 and J usage is TRBJ2-5; 10 bases agree with TRBD1. The CDR3 runs 15 residues. CDR1 is SGHNT and CDR2 is YYREEE in the germline V gene (reference sequence). J was trimmed by 3 bases and V by 4 bases; bases with no gene match: 6.

The CDR3 bases are TGTGCCAGCAGCTTACGTAACATCCAGGGTAATGAAAAACTGTTTTTT. Protein: CASSLRNIQGNEKLFF. The rearrangement joins TRBV5-4 to TRBJ1-4; possible D gene TRBD1, 5 bases. Between the trimmed V and J ends, which lost 2 bases and 4 bases, there was a span of 15 bases. Germline CDR1 SGHNT, CDR2 YYREEE (reference sequence). The CDR3 has 16 amino acids.

V usage is TRBV27 and J usage is TRBJ2-7, with TRBD1 matching over 8 bases. J lost 4 bases, V lost 4 bases, and 9 bases had no gene match. CDR3 size: 15 residues. The V gene's germline CDR1 is MNHEY and CDR2 SMNVEV (reference sequence). The CDR3 region is CASSSRQGIGYEQYV. DNA for the CDR3: TGTGCCAGCAGTTCCCGACAGGGGATAGGGTACGAGCAGTACGTC.

V and J are TRBV4-2 and TRBJ2-7, with 10 bases identical to TRBD1. The CDR3 runs 15 residues. Trimming cost V 2 bases and J 7 bases; bases outside gene matches: 8. Germline CDR1 LGHNA, CDR2 YNFKEQ. The CDR3 DNA reads as TGTGCCAGCAGCCAATATAGGTGGGGACAGGGGGAGCAGTACTTC. Translating it yields CASSQYRWGQGEQYF.

The rearrangement joins TRBV9 to TRBJ2-1; D unclear. Trimming took off 0 bases at V and 0 bases at J, with 7 bases between the two ends. Germline V gives CDR1 SGDLS, CDR2 YYNGEE. This CDR3 is 15 amino acids long. DNA for the CDR3: TGTGCCAGCAGCGTAGGTCGGAGCTCCTACAATGAGCAGTTCTTC. Its translation is CASSVGRSSYNEQFF.

The chain combines TRBV30 with TRBJ2-2, with TRBD1 matching over 7 bases. Germline CDR1 and CDR2: GTSNPN and SVGIG (reference sequence). V shed 2 bases, J shed 4 bases, and the junction held 4 bases outside the gene matches. The CDR3 spans 14 residues. The CDR3 DNA reads TGTGCCTGGAGTATGACAGGGTTCACCGGGGAGCTGTTTTTT. Amino acid sequence: CAWSMTGFTGELFF.

The chain is built from TRBV28 and TRBJ1-5; tentative D call: TRBD1 (6 bases). Trimming shortened V by 2 bases and J by 4 bases, and 6 bases separated the two germline ends. This CDR3 contains 13 residues. Germline V lookup: CDR1 MDHEN, CDR2 SYDVKM. This CDR3 reads CASSLTGNQPQHF. DNA for the CDR3: TGTGCCAGCAGTTTAACAGGGAATCAGCCCCAGCATTTT.

This clone was detected only a few times. The chain couples TRBV10-3 to TRBJ1-1; 9 nucleotides line up with TRBD1. The CDR3 is 16 residues long. Germline assignment: CDR1 ENHRY and CDR2 SYGVKD. After removal of 4 bases from V and 1 base from J, the junction contained 7 bases not matched to a gene. The DNA for the CDR3 is TGTGCCATCAGTGCCTTCGACAGGGGGAGGAACACTGAAGCTTTCTTT. Its translation is CAISAFDRGRNTEAFF.

This clone was counted once. The gene calls are TRBV5-4 and TRBJ2-7; 8 nucleotides align to TRBD2. CDR3 length: 14 residues. V was pared by 1 base and J by 5 bases, with 5 bases of the junction left unmatched. Germline values: CDR1 SGHNT, CDR2 YYREEE (reference sequence). Written as DNA, the CDR3 is TGTGCCAGCAGCTTGTTCCGGGAGGGGCACGAGCAGTACGTC. It codes for CASSLFREGHEQYV.

This clone was seen more than once but under ten times. The rearrangement joins TRBV5-1 to TRBJ2-7, with D tentatively TRBD1 (6 bases). Germline CDR1 is SGHRS and CDR2 is YFSETQ. V was shortened by 4 bases and J by 3 bases, with 17 bases between the two germline ends. The CDR3 covers 15 residues. CDR3: CASSTTVLDSYEQYF. In DNA, the CDR3 is TGCGCCAGCAGCACTACGGTTTTGGACAGCTACGAGCAGTACTTC.

This chain uses TRBV5-1 with TRBJ1-2, with 10 positions matching TRBD1. Germline V CDR1 and CDR2: SGHRS, YFSETQ. The CDR3 extends over 15 amino acids. V gave up 3 bases and J gave up 5 bases; unmatched junction bases: 7. DNA for the CDR3: TGCGCCAGCAGCTCTGGGACAGGGGCGGGGTATGGCTACACCTTC. It encodes CASSSGTGAGYGYTF.

V usage is TRBV28 and J usage is TRBJ1-2, with D possibly TRBD1 on 5 matching bases. The CDR3 consists of 12 residues. Germline V gene sequence: CDR1 MDHEN, CDR2 SYDVKM. The V gene lost 3 bases and the J gene lost 5 bases, with 7 bases spanning the gap. CDR3 in amino acids: CASSLGGYGYTF. The CDR3 DNA follows: TGTGCCAGCAGTTTGGGGGGTTATGGCTACACCTTC.

This chain links TRBV6-1 with TRBJ2-2; 8 positions match TRBD2. There are 15 residues in the CDR3. Germline lookup yields CDR1 MNHNS and CDR2 SASEGT. V was pared by 2 bases and J by 5 bases, with 4 bases of the junction left unmatched. CDR3 nucleotides: TGTGCCAGCAGTGAACCGGGGGGGCGGACCGGGGAGCTGTTTTTT. Translation: CASSEPGGRTGELFF.

The gene calls are TRBV6-1 and TRBJ1-2; D is uncertain. V dropped 7 bases and J dropped 8 bases, with 17 bases sitting between them. This CDR3 spans 13 amino acids. CDR1 and CDR2 from the germline V gene are MNHNS and SASEGT. The CDR3 protein is CASKELSLEGYTF. Here the CDR3 DNA reads TGTGCCAGCAAGGAATTGAGCTTGGAGGGCTACACCTTC.

The V call is TRBV4-2, the J call TRBJ2-6, with TRBD2 matching over 11 bases. This CDR3 has 19 residues. Germline CDR1 LGHNA, CDR2 YNFKEQ. Trimming removed 3 bases from V and 3 bases from J; junction bases left unmatched: 10. This CDR3 is CASSQPSGTSGLGANVLTF. The DNA for the CDR3 is TGTGCCAGCAGCCAGCCCTCCGGGACTAGCGGTCTTGGGGCCAACGTCCTGACTTTC.

The rearrangement links TRBV5-1 to TRBJ2-1; 13 bases fit TRBD2. This CDR3 comprises 15 residues. Germline trimming cut 4 bases from V and 10 bases from J; bases unmatched to any gene: 8. CDR1 is SGHRS and CDR2 is YFSETQ in the germline V gene. CDR3 in amino acids: CASSPGLAGAGEQFF. The CDR3 nucleotides are TGCGCCAGCAGCCCTGGACTAGCGGGAGCTGGCGAGCAGTTCTTC. Full variable domain (outside the CDR3, taken from reference TRBV5-1 and TRBJ2-1): KAGVTQTPRYLIKTRGQQVTLSCSPISGHRSVSWYQQTPGQGLQFLFEYFSETQRNKGNFPGRFSGRQFSNSRSEMNVSTLELGDSALYLCASSPGLAGAGEQFFGPGTRLTVL.